This is a list of T cell receptor beta chains from one sample in a study of Ad26.COV2.S vaccination and SARS-CoV-2 variants. Produced via immunoSEQ multiplex PCR; TCRdb's table is partial and in-frame only. This table holds approximately 410,000 clones, 85% to 90% found once. This sample comprised peripheral blood, obtained in a trial of Ad26.COV2.S vaccine versus placebo. The receptor set was obtained from a person aged 18-60 years who received the Ad26.COV2.S COVID-19 vaccine or a placebo. The CDR3 runs from the conserved cysteine through the conserved F or W. The D gene is left open where the match is weak. Not all rows give a size; the values are once, few, many and, for expanded clones, a class.

D | J | size | length | V | CDR3 | DNA
TRBD1 | TRBJ2-7 | - | 17 | TRBV28 | CASSSQPPRDRGYEQYF | TGTGCCAGCAGTTCCCAACCGCCCCGGGACAGGGGCTACGAGCAGTACTTC
- | TRBJ1-4 | - | 12 | TRBV7-9 | CASSPQDRTVLF | TGTGCCAGCAGCCCACAAGACCGGACGGTTCTTTTT
TRBD1 | TRBJ1-1 | - | 15 | TRBV6-2/TRBV6-3 | CASSYMGQGATEAFF | TGTGCCAGCAGTTACATGGGACAGGGGGCAACTGAAGCTTTCTTT
TRBD2 | TRBJ2-7 | - | 15 | TRBV7-9 | CASSQLAGATYEQYF | TGTGCCAGCAGCCAACTAGCGGGGGCCACTTACGAGCAGTACTTC
- | TRBJ2-2 | - | 15 | TRBV2 | CASSAGRGGTGELFF | TGTGCCAGCAGTGCCGGCAGGGGGGGCACCGGGGAGCTGTTTTTT
- | TRBJ1-5 | once | 13 | TRBV12-3/TRBV12-4 | CASSSRGNGPQHF | TGTGCCAGCAGTAGCAGGGGAAATGGTCCCCAGCATTTT
TRBD1 | TRBJ2-7 | - | 17 | TRBV6-6 | CASSPLSPGQGHYEQYF | TGTGCCAGCAGTCCGCTATCCCCGGGACAGGGGCACTACGAGCAGTACTTC
TRBD1 | TRBJ1-3 | once | 14 | TRBV11-2 | CASTRDRAGNTIYF | TGTGCGTCGACTAGGGACAGGGCCGGAAACACCATATATTTT
TRBD1 | TRBJ1-2 | - | 15 | TRBV5-1 | CASSLSGGRDYGYTF | TGCGCCAGCAGCTTGTCAGGGGGTAGAGACTATGGCTACACCTTC
- | TRBJ2-7 | few | 15 | TRBV2 | CASSGQGGGYYEQYF | TGTGCCAGCAGTGGACAGGGAGGGGGCTACTACGAGCAGTACTTC
- | TRBJ2-1 | - | 16 | TRBV18 | CASSPRAGQQYNEQFF | TGTGCCAGCTCACCGAGAGCGGGACAACAATACAATGAGCAGTTCTTC
TRBD1 | TRBJ1-1 | - | 13 | TRBV30 | CAWRQGLNTEAFF | TGTGCCTGGAGACAGGGGTTGAACACTGAAGCTTTCTTT
- | TRBJ1-5 | - | 13 | TRBV27 | CAVGPQGFQPQHF | TGTGCCGTAGGACCGCAGGGGTTTCAGCCCCAGCATTTT
- | TRBJ1-6 | - | 16 | TRBV5-4 | CASSLLPGQNNSPLHF | TGTGCCAGCAGCCTGCTGCCCGGACAGAATAATTCACCCCTCCACTTT
- | TRBJ2-5 | - | 13 | TRBV11-2 | CASSPRGGETQYF | TGTGCCAGCAGCCCCCGAGGGGGGGAGACCCAGTACTTC
- | TRBJ2-3 | - | 15 | TRBV5-1 | CASSFRDTSTDTQYF | TGCGCCAGCAGCTTCCGGGACACAAGCACAGATACGCAGTATTTT
- | TRBJ1-1 | - | 13 | TRBV4-3 | CASSQRGGSEAFF | TGCGCCAGCAGCCAACGGGGGGGGTCTGAAGCTTTCTTT
TRBD2 | TRBJ2-5 | - | 17 | TRBV4-1 | CASSRKGSGGYQETQYF | TGCGCCAGCAGCCGAAAAGGTAGCGGGGGGTACCAAGAGACCCAGTACTTC
TRBD2 | TRBJ2-1 | - | 19 | TRBV6-9 | CASNLADSGTSGGRDEQFF | TGTGCCAGCAATCTGGCGGACAGCGGGACTAGCGGGGGGCGGGATGAGCAGTTCTTC
- | TRBJ2-2 | - | 15 | TRBV6-6 | CASLGSARGNGELFF | TGTGCCAGCCTAGGGAGCGCAAGGGGTAACGGGGAGCTGTTTTTT
- | TRBJ1-5 | once | 14 | TRBV7-2 | CASSLEPLNQPQHF | TGTGCCAGCAGCCTCGAACCCCTGAATCAGCCCCAGCATTTT